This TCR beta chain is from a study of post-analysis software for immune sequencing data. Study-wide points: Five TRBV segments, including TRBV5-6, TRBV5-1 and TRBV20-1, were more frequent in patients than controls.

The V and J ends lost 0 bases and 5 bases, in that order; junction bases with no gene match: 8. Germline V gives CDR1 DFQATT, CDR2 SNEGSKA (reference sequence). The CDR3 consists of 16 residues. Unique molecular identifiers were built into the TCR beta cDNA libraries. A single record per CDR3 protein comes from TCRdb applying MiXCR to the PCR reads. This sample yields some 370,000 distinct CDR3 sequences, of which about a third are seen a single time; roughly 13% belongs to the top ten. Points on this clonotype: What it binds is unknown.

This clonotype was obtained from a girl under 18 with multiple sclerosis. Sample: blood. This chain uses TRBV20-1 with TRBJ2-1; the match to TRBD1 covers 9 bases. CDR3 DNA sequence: TGCAGTGCTAGAGATAGGGGAGGGACAGGGAACAATGAGCAGTTCTTC. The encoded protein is CSARDRGGTGNNEQFF.